Sequencing of this T cell receptor (beta chain) was carried out in a study of spatial heterogeneity in lung cancer. Time point specified: sample taken at primary tumor resection. The study sequenced unsorted whole RNA from tumor, nontumor lung or frozen PBMC. This clonotype was picked up a small number of times. This beta chain is off target for a library built for alpha chains, so its abundance means little. TCRdb re-called the 5' RACE reads with MiXCR, one entry per CDR3 protein. The table records more than 2,500 distinct CDR3 sequences, less than 8.5% of them present only once. Trimming shortened V by 6 bases and J by 2 bases, and 14 bases separated the two germline ends. CDR1 and CDR2 (germline): MNHEY, SMNVEV (reference sequence). The length of the CDR3 is 14 residues.

The chain uses TRBV27 and TRBJ2-7; maybe TRBD2 (6 bases). Sequencing used normal lung tissue next to the tumor, obtained at surgery. This TCR was recovered from a male donor with early-stage non-small cell lung cancer. The CDR3 DNA reads as TGTGCCAGCAGGTTGGCCGGCGGGGCCTACGAGCAGTACTTC. Its protein product is CASRLAGGAYEQYF.